This is a list of T cell receptor beta chains from one sample in a study of T-cell memory formation after mild COVID-19. TCRdb called the 5' RACE reads again in MiXCR, with one record for every CDR3 protein. The table includes about 340,000 distinct CDR3 sequences, approximately 15% detected once. Sequenced material: PBMCs or a T cell subset sorted from them (not recorded which). These receptors came from a man between 18 and 35 years old who had mild COVID-19 (a few samples of this study predate the infection). Cell type and time point are not known. CDR3s include the opening cysteine and the closing phenylalanine or tryptophan. Each record gives: J gene, D gene, V gene, clone size, CDR3 DNA, CDR3 protein. The D gene is left open where the match is weak. Clone sizes are given selectively: once, few, many, or a class where the clone is expanded.

j_call: TRBJ1-5; d_call: NA; v_call: TRBV6-5; clone_size: NA; cdr3_nt: TGTGCCAGCAACACCGGACCGAATCAGCCCCAGCATTTT; cdr3_aa: CASNTGPNQPQHF
j_call: TRBJ1-4; d_call: NA; v_call: TRBV25-1; clone_size: few; cdr3_nt: TGTGCCAGCAGTAGGAGTTCAGGTGCTAATGAAAAACTGTTTTTT; cdr3_aa: CASSRSSGANEKLFF
j_call: TRBJ2-1; d_call: NA; v_call: TRBV6-2/TRBV6-3; clone_size: NA; cdr3_nt: TGTGCCAGCAGTTACCACGTGCTCGACCAGGATGGGCAGTTCTTC; cdr3_aa: CASSYHVLDQDGQFF
j_call: TRBJ2-2; d_call: NA; v_call: TRBV7-9; clone_size: few; cdr3_nt: TGTGCCAGCAGCTTAGACGGGACTGATCCCGGGGAGCTGTTTTTT; cdr3_aa: CASSLDGTDPGELFF
j_call: TRBJ1-2; d_call: NA; v_call: TRBV5-6; clone_size: few; cdr3_nt: TGTGCCAGCAGCTTGGGAGAGGGCTCAATCTATGGCTACACCTTC; cdr3_aa: CASSLGEGSIYGYTF
j_call: TRBJ1-1; d_call: TRBD1; v_call: TRBV5-1; clone_size: NA; cdr3_nt: TGCGCCAGCAGCTATCTTACAGGGGGCACTGAAGCTTTCTTT; cdr3_aa: CASSYLTGGTEAFF
j_call: TRBJ2-1; d_call: NA; v_call: TRBV12-3/TRBV12-4; clone_size: many; cdr3_nt: TGTGCCAGCACCCTATTTCGGGATGACAATGAGCAGTTCTTC; cdr3_aa: CASTLFRDDNEQFF
j_call: TRBJ2-1; d_call: TRBD1; v_call: TRBV11-2; clone_size: few; cdr3_nt: TGTGCCAGCAGCTTCGGGGACAGCGGCGGCGATGAGCAGTTCTTC; cdr3_aa: CASSFGDSGGDEQFF
j_call: TRBJ2-5; d_call: NA; v_call: TRBV11-2; clone_size: few; cdr3_nt: TGTGCCAGCAGCTTACGCGCGTTGTACCAAGAGACCCAGTACTTC; cdr3_aa: CASSLRALYQETQYF
j_call: TRBJ1-4; d_call: NA; v_call: TRBV7-2; clone_size: few; cdr3_nt: TGTGCCAGCAGCTTAGTAGGTAGTAATGAAAAACTGTTTTTT; cdr3_aa: CASSLVGSNEKLFF
j_call: TRBJ2-3; d_call: TRBD2; v_call: TRBV3-1; clone_size: NA; cdr3_nt: TGTGCCAGCAGCGCCCATCTAGCGGGGGGGTTAGATACGCAGTATTTT; cdr3_aa: CASSAHLAGGLDTQYF
j_call: TRBJ1-5; d_call: TRBD1; v_call: TRBV5-1; clone_size: many; cdr3_nt: TGCGCCAGCAGCTATACGTCAGGGGGTCAGCCCCAGCATTTT; cdr3_aa: CASSYTSGGQPQHF
j_call: TRBJ1-5; d_call: NA; v_call: TRBV27; clone_size: NA; cdr3_nt: TGTGCCAGCAGTCCCCAATATCCTCAGCCCCAGCATTTT; cdr3_aa: CASSPQYPQPQHF
j_call: TRBJ2-6; d_call: NA; v_call: TRBV7-9; clone_size: few; cdr3_nt: TGTGCCAGCAGCTCCAGTATCAGGGATATCTCCGCTGGGGCCAACGTCCTGACTTTC; cdr3_aa: CASSSSIRDISAGANVLTF
j_call: TRBJ2-3; d_call: NA; v_call: TRBV7-9; clone_size: NA; cdr3_nt: TGTGCCAGCAGCTCCGCCCGGGGGGCGCCGGGAGATACGCAGTATTTT; cdr3_aa: CASSSARGAPGDTQYF
j_call: TRBJ2-3; d_call: TRBD2; v_call: TRBV5-1; clone_size: few; cdr3_nt: TGCGCCAGCAGCTTTTTCGTTGCGGGGGGCCCCGATACGCAGTATTTT; cdr3_aa: CASSFFVAGGPDTQYF